Reported below is one T cell receptor (beta chain). Its antigen is unknown. Germline V gives CDR1 SGDLS, CDR2 YYNGEE. The CDR3 is made up of 15 amino acids. V was trimmed by 0 bases and J by 3 bases, leaving 10 bases between them. The method was immunoSEQ multiplex PCR; TCRdb's version includes in-frame clones alone and lacks a portion of them. The sample lists about 180,000 clones; around 86% were seen once. This sample stems from a study of cytomegalovirus exposure and HLA in healthy donors. Study as a whole: The 120 or so validation repertoires used a platform that matched the one used for the 666 first-cohort repertoires, as a later analysis reported.

Overall study results and limits: It was found in a later analysis that first-cohort TCR clusters tended to co-occur in the approximately 120 validation repertoires. Generally TCR sequences proved uncommon, though certain public TCRs appeared in numerous donors. The study recorded 150 to 200 TCR beta chains that were cytomegalovirus-associated.

Sequenced material: PBMCs. The chain combines TRBV9 with TRBJ1-5; maybe TRBD1 (6 bases). This receptor was identified in a man aged 18 to 30 in good health and CMV-seropositive. The CDR3 DNA reads TGTGCCAGCAGCGTAGCGGGGGGCGCCAATCAGCCCCAGCATTTT. As protein: CASSVAGGANQPQHF.